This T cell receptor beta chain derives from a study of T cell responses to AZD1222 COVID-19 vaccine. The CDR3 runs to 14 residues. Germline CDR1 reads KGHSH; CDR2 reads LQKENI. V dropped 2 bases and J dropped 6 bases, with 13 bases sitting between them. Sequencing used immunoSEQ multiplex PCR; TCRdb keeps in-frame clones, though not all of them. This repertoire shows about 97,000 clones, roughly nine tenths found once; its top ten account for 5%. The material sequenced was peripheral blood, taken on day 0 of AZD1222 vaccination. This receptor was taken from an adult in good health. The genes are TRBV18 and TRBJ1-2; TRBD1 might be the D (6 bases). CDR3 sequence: CASSPVPGVDGYTF. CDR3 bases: TGTGCCAGCTCACCAGTGCCAGGGGTGGATGGCTACACCTTC. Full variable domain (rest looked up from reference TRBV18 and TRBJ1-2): NAGVMQNPRHLVRRRGQEARLRCSPMKGHSHVYWYRQLPEEGLKFMVYLQKENIIDESGMPKERFSAEFPKEGPSILRIQQVVRGDSAAYFCASSPVPGVDGYTFGSGTRLTVV.